This passage covers 18 T cell receptor beta chains from one sample sequenced in a study of cytomegalovirus exposure and HLA in healthy donors (dated by TCRdb to about 2017). The library was prepared using the immunoSEQ multiplex PCR assay. The multiplex PCR relied on a mix of 60 forward primers for TCR Vbeta segments and 13 reverse primers for TCR Jbeta segments. TCRdb's version of the immuneACCESS table is confined to in-frame rearrangements and falls short of the full clone set. An unresolved V gene accounts for under half of the shortfall where checked; the remainder is of unknown origin. The sample table contains about 50,000 clones; only one count was recorded for about three quarters of them. Around 10% of the sample comes from the top ten. Sequencing was carried out using PBMCs. The receptors originated from a woman aged 50 to 60 in good health and CMV-seronegative.

The chain employs TRBV28 and TRBJ2-7; possible D gene TRBD2, 6 bases. The CDR3 has 13 residues. V lost 6 bases to trimming and J lost 2 bases, with 11 bases between them. The germline V gene has CDR1 MDHEN and CDR2 SYDVKM. The DNA for the CDR3 is TGTGCCAGCAGAACCGGGAGTCCCTACGAGCAGTACTTC. Translated, it gives CASRTGSPYEQYF.

The genes are TRBV9 and TRBJ2-1, with TRBD1 matching over 10 bases. Germline loops: CDR1 SGDLS, CDR2 YYNGEE. V lost 4 bases to trimming and J lost 8 bases; unmatched junction nucleotides: 15. CDR3 length: 17 amino acids. CDR3 bases: TGTGCCAGCAGCATGACCGGGACAGGGGTACGTGGGGATGAGCAGTTCTTC. It yields the protein CASSMTGTGVRGDEQFF.

This rearrangement joins TRBV2 to TRBJ2-1, with TRBD2 matching 7 bases. This CDR3 has 15 amino acids. The germline CDR1 and CDR2 sequences are SNHLY and FYNNEI. V was clipped by 6 bases and J by 4 bases; unmatched bases: 9. Written as DNA, the CDR3 is TGTGCCAGCAGCCATGAGGGAGGGAATTACAATGAGCAGTTCTTC. Its protein product is CASSHEGGNYNEQFF.

The sample holds one count of this clone. The chain links TRBV27 to TRBJ1-1, with D perhaps TRBD1 (6 bases). This CDR3 spans 12 amino acids. Germline CDR1 MNHEY, CDR2 SMNVEV (reference sequence). Trimming left V 8 bases short and J 4 bases short, with 11 bases between. In nucleotides, the CDR3 is TGTGCCAGCCGGGACATAGGCACTGAAGCTTTCTTT. It translates to CASRDIGTEAFF.

The chain uses TRBV7-2 and TRBJ1-1; no clear D gene. This CDR3 comprises 17 residues. Trimming removed 2 bases from V and 7 bases from J, with 23 bases in between. Germline V lookup: CDR1 SGHTA, CDR2 FQGNSA. Here the CDR3 reads CASSLLAWIVGRGEAFF. DNA for the CDR3: TGTGCCAGCAGCTTACTGGCATGGATAGTTGGTAGAGGTGAAGCTTTCTTT.

The V and J genes are TRBV5-4 and TRBJ2-3; 10 nucleotides line up with TRBD2. Germline V CDR1 and CDR2: SGHNT, YYREEE (reference sequence). This CDR3 is built from 17 residues. The V segment lost 4 bases and the J segment 2 bases; nucleotides outside the gene matches: 10. The CDR3 spells CASSDPSGSGATDTQYF. DNA for the CDR3: TGTGCCAGCAGCGACCCTAGCGGGAGCGGGGCCACAGATACGCAGTATTTT.

The genes are TRBV11-2 and TRBJ1-1; perhaps TRBD1 as D (5 bases). The CDR3 totals 15 residues. Germline V gene lookup returns CDR1 SGHAT and CDR2 FQNNGV. V lost 5 bases and J lost 3, with 16 bases in between. In DNA form, the CDR3 reads TGTGCCAGCAGCCGGGGGATGACAGTAGACACTGAAGCTTTCTTT. Protein: CASSRGMTVDTEAFF.

The J gene is TRBJ1-2, the V gene TRBV10-3; D is uncertain. Germline loops: CDR1 ENHRY, CDR2 SYGVKD. CDR3 length: 13 residues. The CDR3 coding sequence is TGTGCACACTCTCCGGAGGAGTTCAAGGACTACACCTTC. Protein sequence: CAHSPEEFKDYTF.

This clone was seen a handful of times. This sequence joins TRBV27 and TRBJ1-2; D may be TRBD1 (6 bases). The germline V and J ends were trimmed by 4 bases and 5 bases, with 14 bases remaining between them. CDR3 length: 14 amino acids. The germline gives CDR1 MNHEY, CDR2 SMNVEV (reference sequence). CDR3 DNA sequence: TGTGCCAGCAGTTATACTGGGGGCGGTTATGGCTACACCTTC. This gives the protein CASSYTGGGYGYTF.

The chain recombines TRBV5-1 with TRBJ2-3; the D is unclear. From germline, CDR1 is SGHRS and CDR2 YFSETQ. There are 13 residues in the CDR3. The V and J ends lost 2 bases and 5 bases respectively, with 9 bases between them. Written as DNA, the CDR3 is TGCGCCAGCAGCTTAGAGCTAGGAGATACGCAGTATTTT. Its translation is CASSLELGDTQYF.

J is TRBJ2-7 and V is TRBV6-5; D perhaps matches TRBD1 (6 bases). Germline-derived CDR1 and CDR2 are MNHEY and SVGAGI. Deletions cut 0 bases from V and 5 bases from J, with 17 bases between. The CDR3 covers 16 residues. The CDR3 nucleotides are TGTGCCAGCAGTTACTCCTGGGACATTCGGATCAACGAGCAGTACTTC. It codes for CASSYSWDIRINEQYF.

This chain connects TRBV10-2 to TRBJ2-7; TRBD2 is a possible D gene (5 bases). In germline, CDR1 is WSHSY, CDR2 SAAADI. Between the trimmed V and J ends, which lost 5 bases and 4 bases, there was a span of 15 bases. The CDR3 consists of 14 residues. The CDR3 here is CASSTGSPPYEQYF. The DNA of the CDR3 is TGCGCCAGCAGTACGGGGTCCCCCCCTTACGAGCAGTACTTC.

V and J are TRBV4-1 and TRBJ2-3, with TRBD1 as a possible D gene (5 bases). There are 15 residues in the CDR3. The V gene lost 0 bases and the J gene lost 5 bases, with 12 bases spanning the gap. Germline V gene sequence: CDR1 MGHRA, CDR2 YSYEKL. The CDR3 nucleotides read TGCGCCAGCAGCCAAGAAGAGGTCAGGGTAGATACGCAGTATTTT. Translating it yields CASSQEEVRVDTQYF.

V gene TRBV19 combines with J gene TRBJ1-5; tentatively, D is TRBD1 (5 bases). This CDR3 is 14 amino acids long. The V and J ends lost 8 bases and 7 bases respectively, with 18 bases between them. The germline V gene has CDR1 LNHDA and CDR2 SQIVND (reference sequence). The CDR3 loop is CASGAGLGTQPQHF. The CDR3 DNA reads TGTGCCAGTGGGGCAGGGCTAGGTACGCAGCCCCAGCATTTT.

The V call is TRBV5-1, the J call TRBJ2-2; perhaps TRBD2 as D (6 bases). The CDR3 sequence is 16 residues long. Germline loops: CDR1 SGHRS, CDR2 YFSETQ. V lost 1 base and J 5 bases, leaving 15 bases between the germline ends. The DNA of the CDR3 is TGCGCCAGCAGCTTGTCCCCTCTCCTAGCGACCGGGGAGCTGTTTTTT. It yields the protein CASSLSPLLATGELFF.

The V and J genes are TRBV10-2 and TRBJ2-7; TRBD2 is a possible D gene (5 bases). This CDR3 is 14 amino acids long. Germline V gene data show CDR1 as WSHSY and CDR2 as SAAADI. Trimming left V 1 base short and J 2 bases short, with 9 bases between. The CDR3 DNA follows: TGCGCCAGCAGTGAGTGGACTCTTCCCTACGAGCAGTACTTC. Its protein is CASSEWTLPYEQYF.

The chain employs TRBV18 and TRBJ1-4, with a possible D match to TRBD1 (5 bases). V was shortened by 1 base and J by 8 bases, with 11 bases between the two germline ends. The CDR3 contains 14 residues. Germline CDR1 KGHSH, CDR2 LQKENI. The CDR3 here is CASSPQGQGEKLFF. CDR3 DNA: TGTGCCAGCTCACCACAGGGCCAGGGAGAAAAACTGTTTTTT.

The CDR3 DNA reads TGTGCCAGCAGCTTATCTGGGTCAGGGGCCTCCTACGAGCAGTACTTC. As protein: CASSLSGSGASYEQYF. J is TRBJ2-7 and V is TRBV7-2, with a possible D match to TRBD1 (6 bases). Trimming removed 2 bases at V and 0 bases at J, with 14 bases between. The CDR3 contains 16 residues. Per the germline V gene, CDR1 is SGHTA and CDR2 is FQGNSA.